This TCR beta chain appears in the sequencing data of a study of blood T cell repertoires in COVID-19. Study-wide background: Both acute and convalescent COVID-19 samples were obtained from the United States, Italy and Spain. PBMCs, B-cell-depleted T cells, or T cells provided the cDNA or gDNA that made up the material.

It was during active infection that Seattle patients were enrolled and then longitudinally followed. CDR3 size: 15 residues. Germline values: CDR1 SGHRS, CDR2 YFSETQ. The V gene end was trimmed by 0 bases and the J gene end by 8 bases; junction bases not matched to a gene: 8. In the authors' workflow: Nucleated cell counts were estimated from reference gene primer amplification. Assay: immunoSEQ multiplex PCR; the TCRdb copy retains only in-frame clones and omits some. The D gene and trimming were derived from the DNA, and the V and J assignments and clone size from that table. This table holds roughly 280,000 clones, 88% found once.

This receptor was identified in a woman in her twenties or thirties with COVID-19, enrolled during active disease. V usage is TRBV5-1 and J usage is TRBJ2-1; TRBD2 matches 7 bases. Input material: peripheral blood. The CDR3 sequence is CASSLAGGSIYEQFF. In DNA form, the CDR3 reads TGCGCCAGCAGCTTGGCGGGGGGTTCTATCTATGAGCAGTTCTTC.